Listed below are T cell receptor beta chains from one sample, sequenced in a study of sequential checkpoint blockade in melanoma. Libraries were prepared by immunoSEQ multiplex PCR; TCRdb keeps only in-frame clonotypes and omits some of them. The sample carries more than 15,000 clones, roughly three quarters recorded once. Material: CD8+ T cells sorted from blood (inferred from file names), obtained from a patient given nivolumab and ipilimumab in sequence. These receptors came from a human donor with melanoma. Each CDR3 is given with its conserved first and last residue. D genes are given only for firm matches. The size of a clone is reported for some rows only, either as once, few or many, or as a class for expanded clones.

TRBD1	-	TRBV15	TRBJ1-1	CATSREGQGGTEAFF	TGTGCCACCAGCAGAGAGGGACAGGGGGGAACTGAAGCTTTCTTT
-	few	TRBV7-8	TRBJ1-5	CASSLAGGSVSQHF	TGTGCCAGCAGCTTAGCAGGGGGTTCGGTGTCCCAGCATTTT
TRBD2	-	TRBV7-6	TRBJ2-7	CASSLARGLAREQYF	TGTGCCAGCAGCTTAGCGCGGGGACTAGCGAGGGAGCAGTACTTC
-	-	TRBV7-9	TRBJ2-4	CASSLVSAKNIQYF	TGTGCCAGCAGCTTAGTCTCGGCCAAAAACATTCAGTACTTC
TRBD2	few	TRBV11-2	TRBJ2-7	CASSFSGLANYEQYF	TGTGCCAGCAGCTTCTCGGGACTAGCGAATTACGAGCAGTACTTC
TRBD1	few	TRBV9	TRBJ2-7	CASSQDRGTGGYEQYF	TGTGCCAGCAGCCAAGATCGGGGGACAGGGGGCTACGAGCAGTACTTC
-	-	TRBV5-4	TRBJ1-6	CASSLGALPVHF	TGTGCCAGCAGCTTGGGGGCCCTCCCGGTCCACTTT
TRBD1	few	TRBV4-2	TRBJ2-7	CASSQDNGDRDYEQYF	TGTGCCAGCAGCCAAGATAACGGGGACAGGGACTACGAGCAGTACTTC
TRBD2	-	TRBV19	TRBJ2-1	CASSMGLASDNEQFF	TGTGCCAGTAGTATGGGACTAGCATCAGACAATGAGCAGTTCTTC
-	-	TRBV4-3	TRBJ2-7	CASSPDRTGSYEQYF	TGCGCCAGCAGTCCCGACAGAACCGGGTCCTACGAGCAGTACTTC
TRBD2	-	TRBV19	TRBJ2-1	CASSIEPPLAPAYNEQFF	TGTGCCAGTAGTATAGAGCCCCCACTAGCGCCCGCCTACAATGAGCAGTTCTTC
-	few	TRBV9	TRBJ2-7	CASSLGYGSYEQYF	TGTGCCAGCAGCTTAGGGTACGGTTCCTACGAGCAGTACTTC
TRBD2	few	TRBV19	TRBJ2-1	CASSLSGGPHEQFF	TGTGCCAGTAGTCTTAGCGGGGGGCCACATGAGCAGTTCTTC
-	-	TRBV7-3	TRBJ2-7	CASRNRYEQYF	TGTGCCAGCAGGAACAGATACGAGCAGTACTTC
TRBD1	-	TRBV5-8	TRBJ1-4	CASSPGQSSREKLFF	TGTGCCAGCAGCCCGGGACAGTCTTCAAGAGAAAAACTGTTTTTT
-	medium-sized	TRBV29-1	TRBJ2-7	CSVEVRTTSSYEQYF	TGCAGCGTTGAGGTTAGGACAACGAGCTCCTACGAGCAGTACTTC
TRBD2	-	TRBV5-6	TRBJ2-1	CASSLWTGGQYNEQFF	TGTGCCAGCAGCTTGTGGACGGGGGGGCAGTACAATGAGCAGTTCTTC
TRBD1	-	TRBV4-1	TRBJ1-2	CASSQETGGWDGYTF	TGCGCCAGCAGCCAAGAGACAGGGGGCTGGGATGGCTACACCTTC
TRBD2	-	TRBV13	TRBJ2-2	CASSPRGLAGNGELFF	TGTGCCAGCAGCCCGCGGGGACTAGCGGGTAACGGGGAGCTGTTTTTT
-	-	TRBV11-3	TRBJ2-2	CASSSSTGELFF	TGTGCCAGCAGCTCTTCCACCGGGGAGCTGTTTTTT
TRBD1	-	TRBV29-1	TRBJ1-1	CSVEYRTGVMNTEAFF	TGCAGCGTTGAATACCGGACAGGAGTCATGAACACTGAAGCTTTCTTT
TRBD1	-	TRBV4-2	TRBJ2-5	CASSQDRGPGGWETQYF	TGTGCCAGCAGCCAAGATCGCGGACCAGGGGGCTGGGAGACCCAGTACTTC
TRBD1	-	TRBV10-3	TRBJ2-7	CAISDVRNYLSDRGSSYEQYF	TGTGCCATCAGTGATGTCCGCAATTACCTTTCGGACAGGGGAAGTTCCTACGAGCAGTACTTC
-	-	TRBV7-8	TRBJ2-3	CASSSSRGTDTQYF	TGTGCCAGCAGCTCAAGCCGGGGGACAGATACGCAGTATTTT
TRBD2	-	TRBV9	TRBJ2-1	CASSVGGTSGYNEQFF	TGTGCCAGCAGCGTTGGCGGGACTAGCGGTTACAATGAGCAGTTCTTC
TRBD1	-	TRBV4-3	TRBJ1-2	CASSPTLGQNYGYTF	TGCGCCAGCAGCCCCACGTTGGGACAGAACTATGGCTACACCTTC
-	-	TRBV7-9	TRBJ1-1	CASSSRNREGMNTEAFF	TGTGCCAGCAGCTCTAGGAACAGGGAAGGGATGAACACTGAAGCTTTCTTT
-	-	TRBV29-1	TRBJ2-3	CSVDSTGPQRGQYF	TGCAGCGTTGATTCCACAGGGCCCCAACGGGGGCAGTATTTT
-	-	TRBV13	TRBJ1-2	CASSLGGSRLGYTF	TGTGCCAGCAGCTTAGGAGGCTCCAGGTTAGGCTACACCTTC
-	few	TRBV5-6	TRBJ1-1	CASEEGGDTEAFF	TGTGCCAGCGAAGAGGGGGGGGACACTGAAGCTTTCTTT
-	few	TRBV6-1	TRBJ1-5	CAISESLNSEPQHF	TGTGCCATCAGTGAGTCGCTCAACTCGGAGCCCCAGCATTTT
TRBD1	-	TRBV6-5	TRBJ2-1	CASSYLGTGVYNEQFF	TGTGCCAGCAGTTACCTCGGGACAGGGGTATACAATGAGCAGTTCTTC
-	once	TRBV5-4	TRBJ1-6	CASSSGTYNSPLHF	TGTGCCAGCAGCTCCGGGACCTATAATTCACCCCTCCACTTT
-	-	TRBV9	TRBJ2-3	CASSAGSSDTQYF	TGTGCCAGCAGCGCCGGGAGCTCAGATACGCAGTATTTT
-	-	TRBV7-8	TRBJ2-1	CASSLKGVTYNEQFF	TGTGCCAGCAGCTTAAAGGGAGTCACCTACAATGAGCAGTTCTTC
-	once	TRBV5-1	TRBJ2-3	CASSLGEGLYSGRTDTQYF	TGCGCCAGCAGCTTAGGCGAGGGTTTGTACTCCGGGCGCACAGATACGCAGTATTTT
TRBD1	-	TRBV4-3	TRBJ2-2	CASSQAWTGGSTGELFF	TGCGCCAGCAGCCAAGCCTGGACAGGGGGCTCCACCGGGGAGCTGTTTTTT
-	-	TRBV6-5	TRBJ2-1	CASSSTSPGEQFF	TGTGCCAGCAGTTCCACCTCGCCGGGAGAGCAGTTCTTC
-	once	TRBV2	TRBJ1-3	CAGGGSRNTIYF	TGTGCCGGCGGGGGGTCTAGAAACACCATATATTTT
-	-	TRBV11-2	TRBJ1-2	CASSSPGNYGYTF	TGTGCCAGCAGCTCTCCGGGGAACTATGGCTACACCTTC
-	once	TRBV7-6	TRBJ2-1	CASRKDLANWNNEQFF	TGTGCCAGCAGAAAAGACCTAGCTAATTGGAACAATGAGCAGTTCTTC
TRBD2	-	TRBV7-9	TRBJ2-1	CASSSPGGLFF	TGTGCCAGCAGCTCCCCGGGGGGGTTGTTCTTC
TRBD1	once	TRBV7-9	TRBJ2-1	CASSSGRGRSYNEQFF	TGTGCCAGCAGCTCCGGAAGGGGGCGATCCTACAATGAGCAGTTCTTC
-	-	TRBV15	TRBJ2-5	CATSRDGGLSAPQETQYF	TGTGCCACCAGCAGAGATGGAGGGCTTTCAGCGCCACAAGAGACCCAGTACTTC
TRBD2	-	TRBV14	TRBJ2-3	CASSQGAGGADTQYF	TGTGCCAGCAGCCAAGGCGCGGGAGGTGCAGATACGCAGTATTTT
-	few	TRBV6-1	TRBJ2-7	CASSLYWLARGEQYF	TGTGCCAGCAGTTTATACTGGCTAGCTAGAGGCGAGCAGTACTTC
-	-	TRBV9	TRBJ2-1	CASSPDGSPYNEQFF	TGTGCCAGCAGCCCCGACGGGAGCCCTTACAATGAGCAGTTCTTC
-	-	TRBV9	TRBJ1-6	CASSVDQGMVSPLHF	TGTGCCAGCAGCGTAGACCAGGGTATGGTTTCACCCCTCCACTTT
TRBD1	-	TRBV5-1	TRBJ2-1	CASSLVLQGAYNNEQFF	TGCGCCAGCAGCTTGGTCCTTCAGGGGGCTTACAACAATGAGCAGTTCTTC
TRBD1	-	TRBV10-1	TRBJ1-1	CASSGDRGCTEAFF	TGCGCCAGCAGCGGGGACAGGGGGTGCACTGAAGCTTTCTTT
TRBD2	once	TRBV5-4	TRBJ2-1	CASSLGLAGGPGYNEQFF	TGTGCCAGCAGCTTGGGGCTAGCGGGGGGGCCGGGGTACAATGAGCAGTTCTTC
-	few	TRBV11-3	TRBJ1-2	CASSLRSGNGYTF	TGTGCCAGCAGCTTACGATCGGGGAATGGCTACACCTTC
-	once	TRBV10-3	TRBJ2-2	CAISDDGTNTGELFF	TGTGCCATCAGTGATGACGGGACGAACACCGGGGAGCTGTTTTTT
-	-	TRBV20-1	TRBJ2-2	CSARTTGELFF	TGCAGTGCTAGAACAACCGGGGAGCTGTTTTTT
-	-	TRBV7-6	TRBJ2-1	CASSQNRDPYNEQFF	TGTGCCAGCAGCCAGAACAGGGATCCGTACAATGAGCAGTTCTTC
TRBD2	-	TRBV11-2	TRBJ2-5	CASSLRGLAGDGETQYF	TGTGCCAGCAGCTTAAGGGGACTAGCGGGGGATGGGGAGACCCAGTACTTC
TRBD2	-	TRBV19	TRBJ2-2	CASSISFSGTLGGELFF	TGTGCCAGTAGTATATCTTTTAGCGGGACCCTAGGCGGGGAGCTGTTTTTT
-	-	TRBV19	TRBJ2-5	CASSIDRGTWGETQYF	TGTGCCAGTAGTATAGATCGGGGGACGTGGGGGGAGACCCAGTACTTC
TRBD1	-	TRBV15	TRBJ1-1	CATSRYDRGTEAFF	TGTGCCACCAGCAGATATGACAGGGGCACTGAAGCTTTCTTT